The 18 T cell receptor beta chains below come from one sample, sequenced in a study of OX40 agonist ivuxolimab in advanced cancers. Data came from immunoSEQ multiplex PCR; TCRdb stores just in-frame clones and leaves some out. The sample contains 96,000 or so clones, 84% of which appear only once. The specimen comprised CD4+ or CD8+ T cells sorted from blood, sampled in a trial of the OX40 agonist ivuxolimab. The receptors derive from an adult with an advanced solid tumor such as melanoma, head and neck, liver or kidney cancer.

The chain uses TRBV19 and TRBJ1-2; possibly TRBD1 for D (6 bases). The CDR3 has 15 amino acids. Trimming took 5 bases from V and 0 from J, leaving 13 bases between them. Germline V CDR1 and CDR2: LNHDA, SQIVND (reference sequence). CDR3 DNA: TGTGCCAGTAGTTCACAGGGACCTACTAACTATGGCTACACCTTC. This gives the protein CASSSQGPTNYGYTF.

This clone was seen a single time. The chain has TRBV7-9 and TRBJ2-7; D is uncertain. The germline V gene encodes CDR1 SEHNR and CDR2 FQNEAQ (reference sequence). The CDR3 has 16 amino acids. Trimming took 5 bases from V and 0 from J, leaving 17 bases between them. The CDR3 coding sequence is TGTGCCAGCAGCCCGACAATGTTATCTAGCTCCTACGAGCAGTACTTC. Protein product: CASSPTMLSSSYEQYF.

The CDR3 DNA reads TGTGCCAGCAGCCGAGGGGGGTCCCTTAACACTGAAGCTTTCTTT. This sequence encodes CASSRGGSLNTEAFF. The chain combines TRBV7-2 with TRBJ1-1; D is possibly TRBD1 (6 bases). CDR1 is SGHTA, CDR2 FQGNSA, per germline. The CDR3 spans 15 residues. The V and J ends lost 5 bases and 2 bases respectively, with 15 bases between them.

The V gene is TRBV10-3, the J gene TRBJ2-4; D gene ambiguous. The closer fit of TRBJ2-5 to the DNA end suggests the J call may be wrong. Germline CDR1 reads ENHRY; CDR2 reads SYGVKD. The CDR3 contains 11 residues. In DNA, the CDR3 is TGTGCCATCAGTGATTATGAGACCCAGTACTTC. Translation: CAISDYETQYF.

This clone appeared once. The V and J genes are TRBV6-6 and TRBJ2-7, with TRBD1 matching 8 bases. The length of the CDR3 is 14 residues. Germline values: CDR1 MNHNY, CDR2 SVGAGI (reference sequence). V lost 6 bases to trimming and J lost 3 bases; unmatched junction nucleotides: 7. This CDR3 reads CASSLETGVYEQYF. Written as DNA, the CDR3 is TGTGCCAGCAGCCTTGAGACAGGGGTCTACGAGCAGTACTTC.

Concerning this clone itself: The sample holds other DNA sequences that translate to the same CDR3. The rearrangement joins TRBV9 to TRBJ2-3; TRBD2 is a possible D gene (6 bases). V lost 4 bases to trimming and J lost 0 bases, with 12 bases between them. Germline CDR1 is SGDLS and CDR2 is YYNGEE. The CDR3 length is 15 residues. The CDR3 is CASSPTAGSTDTQYF. The CDR3 nucleotides are TGTGCCAGCAGCCCCACGGCGGGGAGCACAGATACGCAGTATTTT.

This chain uses TRBV6-6 with TRBJ1-1; no clear D gene. This CDR3 contains 15 residues. V lost 6 bases to trimming and J lost 1 base, with 15 bases between them. Germline V gene data show CDR1 as MNHNY and CDR2 as SVGAGI (reference sequence). CDR3 loop: CASSPWGVGNTEAFF. The CDR3 nucleotides are TGTGCCAGCAGCCCCTGGGGAGTGGGGAACACTGAAGCTTTCTTT.

This sequence joins TRBV27 and TRBJ1-2; 7 bases agree with TRBD1. Germline V gene sequence: CDR1 MNHEY, CDR2 SMNVEV (reference sequence). V lost 11 bases and J lost 4; bases outside the gene matches: 16. This CDR3 contains 15 residues. DNA of the CDR3: TGTGCCTCCTACACCCCAGCGGCAGGGGGCTATGGCTACACCTTC. This gives the protein CASYTPAAGGYGYTF.

A remark on this clone: The CDR3 end shows no conserved phenylalanine or tryptophan, and so a read error is likely. The DNA is omitted, as the CDR3 cannot be located on it reliably, and the CDR3 follows TCRdb's listing. This rearrangement joins TRBV23-1 to TRBJ2-3. TRBV23-1 is known as an ORF, though its function is uncertain. The CDR3 is 9 amino acids long, termini counted. CDR3 in amino acids: CASSTGPDL.

V is TRBV5-1 and J is TRBJ2-1; D might be TRBD1 (6 bases). Trimming shortened V by 3 bases and J by 7 bases, and 14 bases separated the two germline ends. The CDR3 has 14 residues. Germline V gives CDR1 SGHRS, CDR2 YFSETQ. The CDR3 nucleotides are TGCGCCAGCAGCTATGTCCAGGGGACGAATGAGCAGTTCTTC. It is translated as CASSYVQGTNEQFF.

This chain connects TRBV10-3 to TRBJ2-1; tentatively, D is TRBD1 or TRBD2 (5 bases each). V shed 0 bases and J shed 9 bases, with 12 bases lying between them. The CDR3 extends over 14 amino acids. From germline, CDR1 is ENHRY and CDR2 SYGVKD. CDR3 sequence: CAISESFEGSEQFF. The DNA of the CDR3 is TGTGCCATCAGTGAGTCGTTCGAGGGGAGTGAGCAGTTCTTC.

This clone was counted only a few times. This chain joins TRBV15 and TRBJ1-4; 9 bases are shared with TRBD1. The germline V gene encodes CDR1 LNHNV and CDR2 YYDKDF (reference sequence). The CDR3 is 16 amino acids. The V segment lost 3 bases and the J segment 5 bases; nucleotides outside the gene matches: 7. The CDR3 sequence: CATSRRGQGLNEKLFF. DNA of the CDR3: TGTGCCACCAGCAGGAGGGGACAGGGTCTCAATGAAAAACTGTTTTTT.

The V gene is TRBV5-6, the J gene TRBJ2-5; D possibly corresponds to TRBD2 (5 bases). The J call may be incorrect, as the DNA end agrees better with TRBJ2-7. The germline V gene encodes CDR1 SGHDT and CDR2 YYEEEE. The CDR3 runs to 14 residues. Written as DNA, the CDR3 is TGTGCCAGCAGGCGGCCCCGCGGGCGGCCCGAGCAGTACTTC. Translating gives CASRRPRGRPEQYF.

This clone was observed a handful of times. This chain connects TRBV5-1 to TRBJ2-6, with a possible D match to TRBD2 (5 bases). CDR1 is SGHRS, CDR2 YFSETQ, per germline. The CDR3 is made up of 18 amino acids. Trimming removed 0 bases from V and 0 bases from J, with 13 bases in between. The CDR3 sequence is CASSLVTGTLSGANVLTF. CDR3 sequence (DNA): TGCGCCAGCAGCTTGGTAACGGGAACCCTCTCTGGGGCCAACGTCCTGACTTTC. The full variable domain, its missing parts supplied by reference TRBV5-1 and TRBJ2-6, is KAGVTQTPRYLIKTRGQQVTLSCSPISGHRSVSWYQQTPGQGLQFLFEYFSETQRNKGNFPGRFSGRQFSNSRSEMNVSTLELGDSALYLCASSLVTGTLSGANVLTFGAGSRLTVL.

This chain uses TRBV7-9 with TRBJ2-1; D call uncertain. Germline CDR1 is SEHNR and CDR2 is FQNEAQ (reference sequence). The CDR3 has 13 amino acids. Trimming left V 1 base short and J 4 bases short, with 5 bases between. This CDR3 reads CASSLVAYNEQFF. In DNA form, the CDR3 reads TGTGCCAGCAGCTTAGTGGCGTACAATGAGCAGTTCTTC.

This chain links TRBV6-4 with TRBJ1-6, with 7 bases fitting TRBD1. V trimming: 4 bases; J trimming: 9 bases; junction bases outside the gene matches: 6. CDR1 and CDR2 from the germline V gene are MRHNA and SNTAGT. The CDR3 runs 14 residues. The CDR3 bases are TGTGCCAGCAGTGCTACAGGGGAGGCTTCACCCCTCCACTTT. Encoded protein: CASSATGEASPLHF.

This chain connects TRBV2 to TRBJ2-2; D is ambiguous. The CDR3 has 13 residues. CDR1 and CDR2 from the germline V gene are SNHLY and FYNNEI. The V end lost 4 bases, the J end lost 2 bases, and 5 bases lay between the germline ends. CDR3 DNA: TGTGCCAGCAGTGCGATCAACACCGGGGAGCTGTTTTTT. The encoded protein is CASSAINTGELFF.

V gene TRBV9 combines with J gene TRBJ1-4; maybe TRBD1 (6 bases). The germline V gene has CDR1 SGDLS and CDR2 YYNGEE. The CDR3 length is 16 residues. V lost 4 bases to trimming and J lost 3 bases, with 16 bases between them. Written as DNA, the CDR3 is TGTGCCAGCAGCAACAGGGAGCTTAGTCCTAATGAAAAACTGTTTTTT. It is translated as CASSNRELSPNEKLFF. Full variable domain (outside the CDR3, taken from reference TRBV9 and TRBJ1-4): DSGVTQTPKHLITATGQRVTLRCSPRSGDLSVYWYQQSLDQGLQFLIQYYNGEERAKGNILERFSAQQFPDLHSELNLSSLELGDSALYFCASSNRELSPNEKLFFGSGTQLSVL.